This T cell receptor (beta chain) was found in a study of blood T cells in healthy people across ages (dated by TCRdb to between 2015 and 2017). Looking at the study overall: In model experiments, template switching captured about one uniquely barcoded TCR beta cDNA molecule for every two T cells. Age-related changes in TCR beta repertoire diversity were measured in the study by deep sequencing normalized with unique cDNA molecular identifiers. Four age groups were formed from the donors: young (average approximately 16 years), middle-aged (around 40), aged (approximately 60) and long-lived (82). Donors of different ages were randomly distributed across sequencing lanes to avoid experimental bias. The study analyzed two additional independent replicas of 1 million unique cDNA reads from the same blood draw for two donors, one aged 18 to 30 and one aged 80 or older. Study-wide conclusions, independent of this receptor: The long-lived group showed more naive CD4+ T cells, fewer expanded clones and increased TCR diversity than the aged group, suggesting age selection. Because donor CMV infection status was unknown, age-related changes in expanded clonotypes were potentially confounded. Observed TCR beta diversity correlated strongly with the percentage of naive T cells measured by flow cytometry. Because profiling used bulk unsorted PBMCs, naive and antigen-experienced compartments could not be compared conclusively. Total diversity estimates from one million sequenced T cells were considered lower bounds and underestimates. As age increased, observed TCR beta diversity per million T cells dropped in a roughly linear way, and a significant reduction was already evident by age 40.

This clonotype was counted between two and nine times. The clone's antigen remains unknown. No base qualities exist here, and no much larger clone lies one base off it. Library preparation used 5' RACE. These reads were obtained on an Illumina HiSeq 2500. A second PCR of roughly 6 to 11 cycles was performed with a sample-barcoded 5' primer and a J-beta primer mix. A unique molecular identifier was introduced onto each TCR beta cDNA molecule by a template-switch 5' adaptor carrying 12 random nucleotides. Each sample yielded at least 2.5 million CDR3-containing paired-end reads. All of the RNA was converted into first-strand cDNA using the Mint cDNA synthesis kit, with a TRBC-specific oligonucleotide serving as the primer. Following uracil-DNA glycosylase treatment, a first 18-cycle PCR with universal primers M1SS and BC2_uni_R was performed on all cDNA. The source study handled its data this way. Each sample was normalized by randomly selecting 1 million high-quality reads, each carrying a distinct molecular identifier. Reads with shared molecular identifiers were discarded instead of being binned into consensus sequences. CDR3 identification, clonotype clustering and error correction used MiTCR with a Q25 quality threshold and the strictest error-elimination algorithm. Lower-bound total TCR beta diversity was estimated with a nonparametric unseen species model using Euler transformation. TCRdb handled the public reads itself, with Q25 trimming in fastp and clone calling in MiXCR, and kept productive beta chains. Duplicate CDR3 protein sequences are folded into a single record with the most common DNA and genes. Clone size and V and J calls follow TCRdb, not the original study. This sample comprises some 920,000 distinct CDR3 sequences, roughly 51% of them detected only once. The ten largest make up roughly 23% of the sample.

V sheds 3 bases and J sheds 9 bases, leaving 21 bases between their ends. From cysteine to phenylalanine, the CDR3 is 16 amino acids long. Only the CDR3 region is kept as DNA, spanning 48 bases read in frame from base 1. Systemically healthy Caucasian individuals from Russia, over 30 in total and aged about 6 to 90 years, were included as donors. Each donor gave ten milliliters of peripheral blood, collected into EDTA-treated Vacutainer tubes. Ficoll-Paque density-gradient centrifugation was used to isolate PBMCs, with at least 6.5 million per sample. Trizol reagent was used to extract total RNA from PBMCs, with at least 5.5 micrograms per sample. For every donor, an aliquot of PBMCs went through flow cytometry to measure the percentages of naive CD45RAhigh/CD27high T cells.

The specimen was blood. The sequence came from an older woman in good health. The chain is made from TRBV12-3 or TRBV12-4 and TRBJ2-1; the D call could be TRBD1 or TRBD2, with each sharing 7 bases. CDR3 sequence: CASSFGGATGIGEQFF. The DNA reads as follows: TGTGCCAGCAGTTTTGGGGGGGCGACAGGGATCGGTGAGCAGTTCTTC.